This T cell receptor beta chain was obtained from a study of blood T cell repertoires in COVID-19. TCRdb keeps only in-frame clones here, not all; method: immunoSEQ multiplex PCR. The data hold more than 100,000 clones, with about 80% observed a single time. CDR3 length equals 15 residues. CDR1 and CDR2 (germline): MDHEN, SYDVKM. Trimming left V 7 bases short and J 1 base short, with 14 bases between. This clonotype originated in a woman aged 45-65 years with acute or convalescent COVID-19. V gene TRBV28 combines with J gene TRBJ1-5; D might be TRBD1 (5 bases). The source material was peripheral blood. CDR3 in amino acids: CASTRPGVSNQPQHF. The CDR3, as DNA: TGTGCCAGCACTCGCCCGGGGGTCAGCAATCAGCCCCAGCATTTT. Full variable domain (rest looked up from reference TRBV28 and TRBJ1-5): DVKVTQSSRYLVKRTGEKVFLECVQDMDHENMFWYRQDPGLGLRLIYFSYDVKMKEKGDIPEGYSVSREKKERFSLILESASTNQTSMYLCASTRPGVSNQPQHFGDGTRLSIL.